The 27 T cell receptor beta chains below come from one sample, sequenced in a study of a mutant IDH1 vaccine in newly diagnosed glioma. Their recognized antigens are unknown. Time point in this sample: week 35, safety follow-up. Doses comprised 300 ug of mutant IDH1 20-mer peptide each, plus topical imiquimod. The method was immunoSEQ multiplex PCR; TCRdb's version includes in-frame clones alone and lacks a portion of them. The sample shows around 41,000 clones, 85% to 90% of them seen only once. This specimen was PBMCs, taken from a glioma patient whose treatment included an IDH1 peptide vaccine. Receptors originate from a man aged 40-55 years with glioma.

J is TRBJ2-1 and V is TRBV7-2, with 9 bases aligning to TRBD2. J gave up 6 bases and V 2 bases, and 5 bases lay outside the gene matches. The CDR3 is 15 residues long. Germline loops: CDR1 SGHTA, CDR2 FQGNSA. CDR3: CASSLQRGAFNEQFF. In DNA, the CDR3 is TGTGCCAGCAGCTTACAGCGGGGGGCTTTCAATGAGCAGTTCTTC.

The DNA for the CDR3 is TGTGCCAGCAGTTTAAAGGGTAGGAGGGAAAAACTGTTTTTT. Amino acids: CASSLKGRREKLFF. The J gene is TRBJ1-4, the V gene TRBV28, with D hard to call. Trimming removed 2 bases from V and 8 bases from J, with 12 bases in between. This CDR3 comprises 14 residues. Germline CDR1 reads MDHEN; CDR2 reads SYDVKM. Full variable domain (rest looked up from reference TRBV28 and TRBJ1-4): DVKVTQSSRYLVKRTGEKVFLECVQDMDHENMFWYRQDPGLGLRLIYFSYDVKMKEKGDIPEGYSVSREKKERFSLILESASTNQTSMYLCASSLKGRREKLFFGSGTQLSVL.

This chain joins TRBV6-1 and TRBJ1-4; the match to TRBD1 covers 9 bases. Trimming took 0 bases from V and 0 from J; bases not matched to a gene: 8. Germline V lookup: CDR1 MNHNS, CDR2 SASEGT. CDR3 length: 19 amino acids. CDR3 sequence: CASSEARGGQGATNEKLFF. DNA for the CDR3: TGTGCCAGCAGTGAAGCGCGGGGGGGACAGGGTGCAACTAATGAAAAACTGTTTTTT.

The V and J genes are TRBV7-2 and TRBJ1-1; D remains unclear. In germline, CDR1 is SGHTA, CDR2 FQGNSA. Trimming stripped 3 bases from V and 1 base from J, with 12 bases between. The CDR3 has 15 residues. The chain's CDR3 is CASSFDPAGNTEAFF. The CDR3 region has the DNA TGTGCCAGCAGCTTCGACCCCGCGGGGAACACTGAAGCTTTCTTT.

The chain is built from TRBV5-8 and TRBJ2-3, with 8 nucleotides matching TRBD1. The CDR3 runs 14 residues. Losses at the gene ends were 2 bases for V and 5 bases for J; bases not matched to a gene: 4. Germline lookup yields CDR1 SGHTS and CDR2 YDEGEE. CDR3 nucleotide sequence: TGTGCCAGCAGCTTTTTCGGGACAGGAGATACGCAGTATTTT. This gives the protein CASSFFGTGDTQYF.

The V call is TRBV5-1, the J call TRBJ2-1, with a tentative D call TRBD1 (5 bases). This CDR3 has 13 amino acids. The ends were cut back, 0 bases at V and 6 bases at J, with 7 bases in the middle. CDR1 is SGHRS and CDR2 is YFSETQ in the germline V gene. This chain's CDR3 is CASSLEGINEQFF. CDR3 nucleotides: TGCGCCAGCAGCTTGGAGGGGATCAATGAGCAGTTCTTC. The complete variable domain, with remaining parts taken from reference TRBV5-1 and TRBJ2-1, reads KAGVTQTPRYLIKTRGQQVTLSCSPISGHRSVSWYQQTPGQGLQFLFEYFSETQRNKGNFPGRFSGRQFSNSRSEMNVSTLELGDSALYLCASSLEGINEQFFGPGTRLTVL.

The chain combines TRBV11-2 with TRBJ1-2, with D tentatively TRBD1 (6 bases). Trimming stripped 5 bases from V and 4 bases from J, with 17 bases between. Germline lookup yields CDR1 SGHAT and CDR2 FQNNGV. This CDR3 spans 15 amino acids. Here the CDR3 reads CASSALGQGSYGYTF. The CDR3 coding sequence is TGTGCCAGCAGCGCCTTAGGTCAGGGGTCCTATGGCTACACCTTC. Full variable domain (remainder filled in from reference TRBV11-2 and TRBJ1-2): EAGVAQSPRYKIIEKRQSVAFWCNPISGHATLYWYQQILGQGPKLLIQFQNNGVVDDSQLPKDRFSAERLKGVDSTLKIQPAKLEDSAVYLCASSALGQGSYGYTFGSGTRLTVV.

V usage is TRBV19 and J usage is TRBJ2-1; 13 positions agree with TRBD2. This CDR3 has 19 residues. Germline V gene lookup returns CDR1 LNHDA and CDR2 SQIVND (reference sequence). The ends lost 4 bases at V and 4 bases at J; junction bases unmatched: 13. The CDR3 reads CASSKGTSGIEGRYNEQFF. CDR3 nucleotides: TGTGCCAGTAGTAAAGGGACTAGCGGGATTGAGGGGCGTTACAATGAGCAGTTCTTC.

The chain combines TRBV11-2 with TRBJ1-1; D call uncertain. V gave up 4 bases and J gave up 4 bases, with 16 bases separating them. The CDR3 consists of 15 residues. Germline V gives CDR1 SGHAT, CDR2 FQNNGV. This chain's CDR3 is CASSSPGRATTEAFF. The CDR3 nucleotides read TGTGCCAGCAGCTCCCCCGGAAGGGCCACCACTGAAGCTTTCTTT.

The chain uses TRBV19 and TRBJ1-6; 9 nucleotides agree with TRBD1. This CDR3 comprises 14 residues. Germline CDR1 reads LNHDA; CDR2 reads SQIVND (reference sequence). Trimming took 4 bases from V and 7 from J; bases not matched to a gene: 2. In nucleotides, the CDR3 is TGTGCCAGTAGTACAGGACAGGGGAATTCACCCCTCCACTTT. The encoded protein is CASSTGQGNSPLHF.

The V and J genes are TRBV28 and TRBJ1-5; 9 bases fit TRBD1. The CDR3 covers 15 residues. V shed 7 bases and J 1 base; nucleotides not matched to a gene: 5. Germline CDR1 reads MDHEN; CDR2 reads SYDVKM. CDR3 DNA: TGTGCCAGCACCCAGACAGGGGGAAGCAATCAGCCCCAGCATTTT. This gives the protein CASTQTGGSNQPQHF.

V usage is TRBV7-8 and J usage is TRBJ2-5, with 10 bases matching TRBD2. With 1 base clipped from V and 5 bases from J, the junction kept 7 bases outside the gene matches. Per the germline V gene, CDR1 is SGHVS and CDR2 is FQNEAQ. This CDR3 spans 16 amino acids. The CDR3 DNA follows: TGTGCCAGCAGCTTAGTGCGGCTAGCGGGAGTCGAGACCCAGTACTTC. Translating gives CASSLVRLAGVETQYF.

The chain joins TRBV4-2 to TRBJ2-7, with 7 bases that match TRBD1. CDR3 size: 14 residues. Per the germline V gene, CDR1 is LGHNA and CDR2 is YNFKEQ. J lost 6 bases, V lost 0 bases, and 5 bases had no gene match. The CDR3 DNA is TGTGCCAGCAGCCAAGACCCAGGGGGTCGCGAGCAGTACTTC. Protein: CASSQDPGGREQYF.

The V gene is TRBV6-6, the J gene TRBJ2-7; D is unclear. This CDR3 region has 15 residues. V lost 2 bases and J 3 bases, leaving 14 bases between the germline ends. The germline V gene encodes CDR1 MNHNY and CDR2 SVGAGI (reference sequence). In nucleotides, the CDR3 is TGTGCCAGCAGTTACGAGACCCCGGTGAACTACGAGCAGTACTTC. It codes for CASSYETPVNYEQYF.

The chain joins TRBV11-2 to TRBJ1-1; D gene ambiguous. Germline CDR1 is SGHAT and CDR2 is FQNNGV. The CDR3 loop spans 17 amino acids. With 6 bases removed from V and 1 base from J, the gap between germline ends came to 21 bases. In DNA, the CDR3 is TGTGCCAGCAGTAGGATAGTAATTAGTGTCGGGAACACTGAAGCTTTCTTT. Its protein is CASSRIVISVGNTEAFF. The variable domain in full, with the rest retrieved from reference TRBV11-2 and TRBJ1-1, is EAGVAQSPRYKIIEKRQSVAFWCNPISGHATLYWYQQILGQGPKLLIQFQNNGVVDDSQLPKDRFSAERLKGVDSTLKIQPAKLEDSAVYLCASSRIVISVGNTEAFFGQGTRLTVV.

The rearrangement uses TRBV20-1 and TRBJ2-4; D might be TRBD1 (7 bases). The CDR3 is 10 amino acids. Germline CDR1 and CDR2: DFQATT and SNEGSKA (reference sequence). Trimming took off 5 bases at V and 13 bases at J, with 12 bases between the two ends. This CDR3 reads CSAGGGQQYF. The CDR3 region has the DNA TGCAGTGCTGGAGGGGGACAGCAGTACTTC.

This rearrangement joins TRBV27 to TRBJ1-1, with D perhaps matching TRBD1 (5 bases). V lost 6 bases and J 3 bases, leaving 14 bases between the germline ends. The CDR3 loop spans 14 amino acids. Germline lookup yields CDR1 MNHEY and CDR2 SMNVEV (reference sequence). The CDR3 DNA is TGTGCCAGCAGGAGGGACGGGAGATACACTGAAGCTTTCTTT. This encodes CASRRDGRYTEAFF.

V gene TRBV10-3 combines with J gene TRBJ2-7, with D perhaps matching TRBD2 (6 bases). V was pared by 3 bases and J by 6 bases, with 18 bases between. Germline CDR1 and CDR2: ENHRY and SYGVKD. The CDR3 extends over 15 amino acids. The CDR3 here is CAISELDSGTSEQYV. CDR3 nucleotides: TGTGCCATCAGTGAATTAGATAGCGGTACTTCCGAGCAGTACGTC.

This chain uses TRBV5-1 with TRBJ2-7; tentative D call: TRBD1 (6 bases). The V end was cut by 1 base, the J end by 4 bases, with 12 bases between. From germline, CDR1 is SGHRS and CDR2 YFSETQ. The CDR3 totals 14 residues. The CDR3 coding sequence is TGCGCCAGCAGCTTGACCACAGGGACATACGAGCAGTACTTC. This translates into CASSLTTGTYEQYF.

This clone was detected only a few times. The V call is TRBV25-1, the J call TRBJ2-1; TRBD2 matches at 10 bases. This CDR3 is 15 amino acids long. Trimming cost V 8 bases and J 0 bases; bases outside gene matches: 4. The germline V gene has CDR1 MGHDK and CDR2 SYGVNS. The CDR3: CASGLAASSYNEQFF. In nucleotides, the CDR3 is TGTGCCAGCGGACTAGCGGCGAGCTCCTACAATGAGCAGTTCTTC.

V usage is TRBV2 and J usage is TRBJ2-3, with 10 bases aligning to TRBD2. Germline CDR1 is SNHLY and CDR2 is FYNNEI. CDR3 length equals 15 residues. V lost 3 bases and J lost 2; bases outside the gene matches: 2. Written as DNA, the CDR3 is TGTGCCAGCAGTGAGAGCGGGGGGGACACAGATACGCAGTATTTT. The encoded protein is CASSESGGDTDTQYF.

The chain recombines TRBV10-3 with TRBJ2-3; TRBD1 matches at 8 bases. Trimming at V came to 4 bases and at J to 1 base, leaving 7 bases not matched to a gene. CDR3 length: 16 amino acids. Germline CDR1 reads ENHRY; CDR2 reads SYGVKD. The CDR3 sequence is CAISGKTGVGTDTQYF. DNA of the CDR3: TGTGCCATCAGTGGGAAGACAGGGGTCGGCACAGATACGCAGTATTTT.

The rearrangement joins TRBV5-1 to TRBJ2-1; 11 nucleotides align to TRBD1. This CDR3 comprises 17 residues. CDR1 SGHRS and CDR2 YFSETQ come from the germline V gene. V trimming: 1 base; J trimming: 7 bases; junction bases outside the gene matches: 10. The CDR3 DNA follows: TGCGCCAGCAGCTTGCTTCGGGACAGGGGGGCTCGTAATGAGCAGTTCTTC. This translates into CASSLLRDRGARNEQFF.

Regarding this clone: The junction shows a germline mismatch at one end, possibly a read error. The rearrangement joins TRBV28 to TRBJ2-7; unclear D gene. The CDR3 is made up of 13 amino acids. Germline V gene sequence: CDR1 MDHEN, CDR2 SYDVKM. In DNA form, the CDR3 reads TGTGCCAGCAGCCCCCCATCCTCCCACGAGCAGTACTTC. Residues: CASSPPSSHEQYF. The full variable domain, completed using reference TRBV28 and TRBJ2-7, is DVKVTQSSRYLVKRTGEKVFLECVQDMDHENMFWYRQDPGLGLRLIYFSYDVKMKEKGDIPEGYSVSREKKERFSLILESASTNQTSMYLCASSPPSSHEQYFGPGTRLTVT.

The V gene is TRBV7-9, the J gene TRBJ2-1; weak D call: TRBD2 (5 bases). V was clipped by 4 bases and J by 3 bases, with 16 bases between them. The CDR3 extends over 16 amino acids. Germline CDR1 SEHNR, CDR2 FQNEAQ (reference sequence). CDR3 sequence reads: CASSYKADPIYNEQFF. DNA for the CDR3: TGTGCCAGCAGCTACAAAGCGGATCCAATCTACAATGAGCAGTTCTTC.

V usage is TRBV2 and J usage is TRBJ1-2; tentative D call: TRBD1 (5 bases). Germline CDR1 SNHLY, CDR2 FYNNEI. The V and J ends lost 0 bases and 7 bases respectively, with 12 bases between them. The CDR3 covers 14 residues. CDR3 DNA: TGTGCCAGCAGTGAAGCGCTTCGGGGGAGTGGCTACACCTTC. This gives the protein CASSEALRGSGYTF.

The V and J genes are TRBV30 and TRBJ1-5; the match to TRBD1 covers 8 bases. Trimming took 1 base from V and 6 from J; bases not matched to a gene: 2. The germline V gene encodes CDR1 GTSNPN and CDR2 SVGIG (reference sequence). The CDR3 has 13 amino acids. CDR3 in DNA: TGTGCCTGGAGTGACAGGGGGACTCAGCCCCAGCATTTT. This encodes CAWSDRGTQPQHF.